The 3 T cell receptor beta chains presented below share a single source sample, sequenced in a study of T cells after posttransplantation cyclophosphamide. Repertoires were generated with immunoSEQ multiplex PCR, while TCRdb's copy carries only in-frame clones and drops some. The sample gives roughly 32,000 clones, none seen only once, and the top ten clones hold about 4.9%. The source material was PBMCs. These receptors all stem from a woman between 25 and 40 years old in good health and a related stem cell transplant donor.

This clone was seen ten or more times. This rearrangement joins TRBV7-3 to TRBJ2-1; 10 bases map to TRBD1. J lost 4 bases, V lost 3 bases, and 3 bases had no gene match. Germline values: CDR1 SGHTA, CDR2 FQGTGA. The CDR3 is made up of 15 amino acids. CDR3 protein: CASSLRQGAYNEQFF. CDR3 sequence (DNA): TGTGCCAGCAGCTTGAGACAGGGGGCTTACAATGAGCAGTTCTTC.

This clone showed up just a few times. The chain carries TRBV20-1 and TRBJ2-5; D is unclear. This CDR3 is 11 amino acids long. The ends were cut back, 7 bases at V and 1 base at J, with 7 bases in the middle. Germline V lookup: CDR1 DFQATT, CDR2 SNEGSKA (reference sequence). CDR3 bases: TGCAGTGTAAAGCTCCAAGAGACCCAGTACTTC. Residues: CSVKLQETQYF.

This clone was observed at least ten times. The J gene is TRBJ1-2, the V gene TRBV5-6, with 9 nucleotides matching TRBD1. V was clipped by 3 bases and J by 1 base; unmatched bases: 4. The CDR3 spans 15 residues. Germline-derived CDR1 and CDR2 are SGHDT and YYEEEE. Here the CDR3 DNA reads TGTGCCAGCAGCTACGGGACAGGGCATAACTATGGCTACACCTTC. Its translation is CASSYGTGHNYGYTF. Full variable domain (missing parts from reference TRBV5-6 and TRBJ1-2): DAGVTQSPTHLIKTRGQQVTLRCSPKSGHDTVSWYQQALGQGPQFIFQYYEEEERQRGNFPDRFSGHQFPNYSSELNVNALLLGDSALYLCASSYGTGHNYGYTFGSGTRLTVV.